Many counts were recorded for the clone carrying this TCR beta chain. Its antigen is unidentified. This sample is drawn from a study of beta chain features in type 1 diabetes. Per the germline V gene, CDR1 is GTSNPN and CDR2 is SVGIG (reference sequence). Trimming removed 2 bases at V and 7 bases at J, with 14 bases between. This CDR3 spans 14 amino acids. The authors reverse transcribed all of the isolated RNA, so sequencing captured expressed TCRB transcripts. Method: immunoSEQ multiplex PCR; TCRdb's copy keeps in-frame clones and lacks some. The sample includes roughly 100,000 clones, under 30% of them seen just once. Whole-study findings and limits: More deletions and fewer insertions at VDJ junctions were seen in type 1 diabetes patients. Patients and controls would be equally affected if PCR favored shorter templates. There was a moderate but significant shortening of TCRB CDR3s in all four CD4+ subsets of Type 1 diabetes patients.

This chain joins TRBV30 and TRBJ1-4, with unresolved D. The specimen sequenced was central memory CD4+ T cells from blood. The sequence derives from a woman aged 18-35 years with type 1 diabetes. In DNA form, the CDR3 reads TGTGCCTGGAGTCGGCCGGGTTCCGGTGAAAAACTGTTTTTT. As protein: CAWSRPGSGEKLFF.